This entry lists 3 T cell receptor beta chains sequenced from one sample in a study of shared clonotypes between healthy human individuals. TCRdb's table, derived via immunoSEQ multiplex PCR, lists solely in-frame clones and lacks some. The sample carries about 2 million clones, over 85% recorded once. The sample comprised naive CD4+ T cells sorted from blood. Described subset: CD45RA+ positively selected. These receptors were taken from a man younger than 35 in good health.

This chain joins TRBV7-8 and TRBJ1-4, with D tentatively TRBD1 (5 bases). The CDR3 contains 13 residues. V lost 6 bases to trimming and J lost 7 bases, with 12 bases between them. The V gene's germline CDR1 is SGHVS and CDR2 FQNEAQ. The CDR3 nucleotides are TGTGCCAGCAGGAGGGCTGGGACTGAAAAACTGTTTTTT. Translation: CASRRAGTEKLFF.

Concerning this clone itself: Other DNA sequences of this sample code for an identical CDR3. The CDR3 coding sequence is TGTGCCAGCAGTTACTCGGGGACAGGGAATTCCTACGAGCAGTACTTC. Translated, it gives CASSYSGTGNSYEQYF. This rearrangement joins TRBV6-5 to TRBJ2-7; 9 bases fit TRBD1. CDR1 and CDR2 from the germline V gene are MNHEY and SVGAGI. The CDR3 length is 16 residues. Unmatched junction bases numbered 4, after V lost 0 bases and J lost 1 base.

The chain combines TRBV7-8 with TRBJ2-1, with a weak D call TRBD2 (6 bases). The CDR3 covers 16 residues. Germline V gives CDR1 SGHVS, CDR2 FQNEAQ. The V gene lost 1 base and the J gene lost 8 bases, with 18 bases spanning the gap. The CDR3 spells CASSLGGGEASDEQFF. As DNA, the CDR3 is TGTGCCAGCAGCTTAGGAGGCGGGGAAGCCAGTGATGAGCAGTTCTTC.